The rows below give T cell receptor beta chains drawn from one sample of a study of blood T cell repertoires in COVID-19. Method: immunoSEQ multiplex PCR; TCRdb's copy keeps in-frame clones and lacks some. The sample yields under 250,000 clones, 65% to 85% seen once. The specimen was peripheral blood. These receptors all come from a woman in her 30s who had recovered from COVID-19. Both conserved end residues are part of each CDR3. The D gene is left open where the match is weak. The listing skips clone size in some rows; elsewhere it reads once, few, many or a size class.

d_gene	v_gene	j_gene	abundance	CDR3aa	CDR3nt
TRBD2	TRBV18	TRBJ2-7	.	CASSQTSGSDEQYF	TGTGCCAGCTCTCAGACTAGCGGGAGTGACGAGCAGTACTTC
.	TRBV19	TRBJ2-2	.	CASRVLGSTTGELFF	TGTGCCAGTAGAGTACTAGGGTCAACCACCGGGGAGCTGTTTTTT
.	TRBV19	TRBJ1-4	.	CASSITEELFF	TGTGCCAGTAGTATAACTGAAGAACTGTTTTTT
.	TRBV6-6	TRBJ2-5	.	CASSPPHSSWYQETQYF	TGTGCCAGCAGTCCACCCCATAGCTCCTGGTACCAAGAGACCCAGTACTTC
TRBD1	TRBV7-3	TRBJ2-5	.	CASSSTGGGETQYF	TGTGCCAGCAGCTCCACAGGGGGCGGGGAGACCCAGTACTTC
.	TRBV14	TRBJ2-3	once	CASSQEGRRTDTQYF	TGTGCCAGCAGCCAAGAGGGGAGGAGGACAGATACGCAGTATTTT
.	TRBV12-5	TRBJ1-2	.	CASGLAGVYGYTF	TGTGCTAGTGGTTTGGCAGGGGTCTATGGCTACACCTTC
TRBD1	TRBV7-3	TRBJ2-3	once	CASSLTTGDPDTQYF	TGTGCCAGCAGCTTAACAACAGGGGACCCAGATACGCAGTATTTT
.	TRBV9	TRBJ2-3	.	CASSVGSGSDTDTQYF	TGTGCCAGCAGCGTAGGGAGCGGGTCGGACACAGATACGCAGTATTTT
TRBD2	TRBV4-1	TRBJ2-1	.	CASSQDSSGAHYNEQFF	TGCGCCAGCAGCCAAGACAGTAGCGGGGCCCACTACAATGAGCAGTTCTTC
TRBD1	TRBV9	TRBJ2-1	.	CASSLTGSSGEQFF	TGTGCCAGCAGCTTGACAGGGTCGAGCGGTGAGCAGTTCTTC
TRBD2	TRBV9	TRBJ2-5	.	CASSVALAGGGQETQYF	TGTGCCAGCAGCGTAGCACTAGCGGGAGGGGGGCAAGAGACCCAGTACTTC
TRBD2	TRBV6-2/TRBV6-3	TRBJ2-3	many	CASSPGLAGTDTQYF	TGTGCCAGCAGCCCGGGACTAGCGGGAACAGATACGCAGTATTTT
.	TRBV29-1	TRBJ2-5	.	CSATKSDQETQYF	TGCAGCGCGACCAAGTCGGACCAAGAGACCCAGTACTTC
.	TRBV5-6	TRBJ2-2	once	CASSLPGAGELFF	TGTGCCAGCAGCTTGCCAGGGGCCGGGGAGCTGTTTTTT
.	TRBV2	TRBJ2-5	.	CASPRGSGEETQYF	TGTGCCAGCCCCCGGGGGTCGGGCGAAGAGACCCAGTACTTC
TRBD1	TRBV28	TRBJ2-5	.	CASSLYQGAETQYF	TGTGCCAGCAGTTTATACCAGGGGGCGGAGACCCAGTACTTC
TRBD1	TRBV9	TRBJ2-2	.	CASSSPGTANTGELFF	TGTGCCAGCAGCTCGCCCGGGACAGCGAACACCGGGGAGCTGTTTTTT